The 21 T cell receptor beta chains below all came from one sample that was sequenced in a study of shared clonotypes between healthy human individuals. The method was immunoSEQ multiplex PCR; TCRdb's version includes in-frame clones alone and lacks a portion of them. Of some 1.5 million clones listed, roughly 96% were seen once; the top ten hold more than 0.9%. Sequenced: naive CD4+ T cells sorted from blood. Sample subset: CD45RA+ positively selected. These receptor sequences come from a man aged 25 to 40 in good health.

V and J are TRBV6-5 and TRBJ2-2, with 7 bases matching TRBD2. V dropped 7 bases and J dropped 5; count of bases not matched to a gene: 4. Germline V gene lookup returns CDR1 MNHEY and CDR2 SVGAGI. This CDR3 is 13 amino acids long. The CDR3 DNA reads TGTGCCAGCACGGCGGGAGTAACCGGGGAGCTGTTTTTT. Translation: CASTAGVTGELFF.

The chain is built from TRBV15 and TRBJ1-4; D may be TRBD1 (5 bases). The CDR3 has 15 residues. CDR1 is LNHNV, CDR2 YYDKDF, per germline (reference sequence). Trimming pared 5 bases from V and 5 bases from J, leaving 15 bases between. CDR3 residues: CATSGNPWGNEKLFF. DNA for the CDR3: TGTGCCACCAGCGGTAATCCTTGGGGGAATGAAAAACTGTTTTTT.

This rearrangement joins TRBV18 to TRBJ2-7, with D maybe TRBD2 (7 bases). Germline assignment: CDR1 KGHSH and CDR2 LQKENI. The CDR3 is 15 amino acids. The ends were cut back, 3 bases at V and 3 bases at J, with 15 bases in the middle. CDR3 residues: CASSPRGGGHYEQYF. CDR3 DNA sequence: TGTGCCAGCTCACCTCGGGGAGGGGGGCACTACGAGCAGTACTTC.

The chain has TRBV6-6 and TRBJ1-2; D is ambiguous. V gave up 4 bases and J gave up 7 bases, with 7 bases separating them. There are 11 residues in the CDR3. Germline values: CDR1 MNHNY, CDR2 SVGAGI (reference sequence). The CDR3 nucleotides read TGTGCCAGCAGTTCGCAGGTTGGCTACACCTTC. Encoded protein: CASSSQVGYTF.

V and J are TRBV21-1 and TRBJ2-2; TRBD1, the table's D call, was not compared with the DNA. TRBV21-1 is shown as a pseudogene. CDR3 length: 17 amino acids. The DNA of the CDR3 is TGTGCCAGCAGCAAAAAAGACAGGGGAGAAAACACCGGGGAGCTGTTTTTT. Residues: CASSKKDRGENTGELFF.

The V call is TRBV11-2, the J call TRBJ1-4, with D uncertain. Germline V gene lookup returns CDR1 SGHAT and CDR2 FQNNGV. V lost 5 bases to trimming and J lost 8 bases, with 21 bases between them. The CDR3 consists of 16 residues. CDR3 nucleotides: TGTGCCAGCAGCCCGTCCTTTAGCGGCTTAGAGGAAAAACTGTTTTTT. Translation gives CASSPSFSGLEEKLFF.

The V call is TRBV5-6, the J call TRBJ2-3; 8 nucleotides align to TRBD2. CDR1 is SGHDT and CDR2 is YYEEEE in the germline V gene. V shed 6 bases, J shed 1 base, and the junction held 7 bases outside the gene matches. This CDR3 region has 15 residues. CDR3 amino acids: CASKRGLGGTDTQYF. The CDR3, as DNA: TGTGCCAGCAAGCGGGGGCTAGGGGGCACAGATACGCAGTATTTT.

The chain combines TRBV15 with TRBJ1-2; D is possibly TRBD1 (5 bases). This CDR3 is built from 12 residues. In germline, CDR1 is LNHNV, CDR2 YYDKDF (reference sequence). V was pared by 1 base and J by 6 bases, with 6 bases between. CDR3 DNA: TGTGCCACCAGCAGAGTCAGGGATGGCTACACCTTC. It codes for CATSRVRDGYTF.

The chain's CDR3 is CASSRGEAGETQYF. DNA of the CDR3: TGTGCCAGCAGCAGGGGCGAGGCGGGAGAGACCCAGTACTTC. The V call is TRBV5-4, the J call TRBJ2-5; perhaps D is TRBD1 or TRBD2 (5 bases each). Germline lookup yields CDR1 SGHNT and CDR2 YYREEE (reference sequence). The CDR3 is made up of 14 amino acids. V was shortened by 4 bases and J by 4 bases, with 14 bases between the two germline ends.

The J gene is TRBJ2-2, the V gene TRBV14; D gene uncertain. Germline loops: CDR1 SGHDN, CDR2 FVKESK. The V and J ends lost 0 bases and 4 bases respectively, with 6 bases between them. The CDR3 runs to 14 residues. The CDR3 region is CASSQDLSTGELFF. The DNA of the CDR3 is TGTGCCAGCAGCCAAGATTTATCCACCGGGGAGCTGTTTTTT.

This clone was observed a single time. In DNA, the CDR3 is TGTGCCAGCAGCTTAGATCGGGGGGGGACTGAGCAGTTCTTC. Translation: CASSLDRGGTEQFF. The chain uses TRBV11-2 and TRBJ2-1, with TRBD2 matching 8 bases. This CDR3 region has 14 residues. Looked up from germline, CDR1 is SGHAT and CDR2 is FQNNGV. V shed 0 bases and J 9 bases; nucleotides not matched to a gene: 4.

This clone appeared once. V gene TRBV7-8 combines with J gene TRBJ2-1, with TRBD2 identical over 7 bases. J gave up 0 bases and V 4 bases, and 12 bases lay outside the gene matches. Germline loops: CDR1 SGHVS, CDR2 FQNEAQ. The CDR3 loop spans 18 amino acids. This CDR3 reads CASSSLAGGSGSYNEQFF. DNA for the CDR3: TGTGCCAGCAGCTCGTTAGCGGGCGGTTCGGGCTCCTACAATGAGCAGTTCTTC.

As concerns this clone: Within the sample, other DNA sequences also encode this same CDR3. The chain recombines TRBV19 with TRBJ2-1; 11 bases agree with TRBD2. This CDR3 comprises 14 residues. The V segment lost 3 bases and the J segment 9 bases; nucleotides outside the gene matches: 4. The germline gives CDR1 LNHDA, CDR2 SQIVND (reference sequence). CDR3 region: CASSIGLAGGEQFF. The CDR3 coding sequence is TGTGCCAGTAGTATCGGTCTAGCGGGAGGTGAGCAGTTCTTC.

J is TRBJ1-3 and V is TRBV4-1; TRBD1 might be the D (5 bases). Per germline, CDR1 MGHRA and CDR2 YSYEKL. V lost 0 bases and J lost 8, with 17 bases in between. The length of the CDR3 is 16 residues. CDR3 nucleotide sequence: TGCGCCAGCAGCCAAGATGGTCGGGGACTGAGGGACACCATATATTTT. Protein sequence: CASSQDGRGLRDTIYF.

This chain links TRBV28 with TRBJ2-7; weak D call: TRBD2 (5 bases). V was trimmed by 6 bases and J by 2 bases, leaving 14 bases between them. CDR1 is MDHEN and CDR2 is SYDVKM in the germline V gene. The CDR3 spans 14 residues. CDR3 sequence: CASRRRDSTYEQYF. Here the CDR3 DNA reads TGTGCCAGCAGGAGACGGGATTCCACCTACGAGCAGTACTTC.

This clone was detected once. This rearrangement joins TRBV6-6 to TRBJ2-3, with D unresolved. Germline CDR1 is MNHNY and CDR2 is SVGAGI (reference sequence). V was clipped by 6 bases and J by 6 bases, with 13 bases between them. The CDR3 extends over 13 amino acids. The CDR3 coding sequence is TGTGCCAGCAGGCCCACTCTGGGGGATACGCAGTATTTT. Protein sequence: CASRPTLGDTQYF.

Turning to this clone: The same CDR3 can be traced to other DNA sequences in this sample. The chain recombines TRBV19 with TRBJ2-7; D perhaps matches TRBD1 (7 bases). This CDR3 has 14 residues. Germline assignment: CDR1 LNHDA and CDR2 SQIVND (reference sequence). Between the trimmed V and J ends, which lost 4 bases and 0 bases, there was a span of 10 bases. The CDR3 sequence is CASSRRDSSYEQYF. DNA of the CDR3: TGTGCCAGTAGTAGGAGGGACAGCTCCTACGAGCAGTACTTC.

The V gene is TRBV4-3, the J gene TRBJ2-7; 7 bases are a match to TRBD1. This CDR3 region has 16 residues. Trimming cost V 4 bases and J 2 bases; bases outside gene matches: 11. CDR1 and CDR2 from the germline V gene are LGHNA and YSLEER. CDR3: CASSPQATGTAYEQYF. For the CDR3, the DNA is TGCGCCAGCAGCCCACAAGCTACCGGGACAGCCTACGAGCAGTACTTC.

This clone has just one count. Other DNA sequences in the same sample also yield this CDR3. In DNA form, the CDR3 reads TGTGCCAGCAGCTTAACGGGGGGAAGCTCCTACGAGCAGTACTTC. This translates into CASSLTGGSSYEQYF. This sequence joins TRBV7-3 and TRBJ2-7, with D perhaps TRBD2 (6 bases). Germline V CDR1 and CDR2: SGHTA, FQGTGA. The CDR3 is 15 residues long. V lost 0 bases and J lost 0, with 9 bases in between.

The V and J genes are TRBV29-1 and TRBJ2-7, with a weak D call TRBD1 (5 bases). The J call may be faulty, since TRBJ2-5 better matches the DNA end. The CDR3 covers 13 residues. The germline V gene encodes CDR1 SQVTM and CDR2 ANQGSEA. In DNA form, the CDR3 reads TGCAGCGTCATATGGGGCCGGGTTGAGACCCAGTACTTC. Translating gives CSVIWGRVETQYF.

The chain recombines TRBV10-1 with TRBJ2-3; no reliable D call. This CDR3 is built from 12 residues. Trimming stripped 6 bases from V and 7 bases from J, with 11 bases between. CDR1 is WNHNN and CDR2 is SYGVQD in the germline V gene (reference sequence). The CDR3 spells CASSDNGNTQYF. CDR3 sequence (DNA): TGCGCCAGCAGCGATAATGGGAATACGCAGTATTTT.